The present T cell receptor (beta chain) was sequenced within a study of neoadjuvant anti-PD-1 for oral cavity cancer. Whole-study context: Patients without progression received a fourth nivolumab dose around day 43, then surgical resection on days 50-56.

Study-wide results and caveats: Treg/Th17 ratio rose with pretreatment blood and fell with post-treatment tumor TCRbeta clonality.

Regarding this clone: Its target is unknown.

The repertoire was sequenced with immunoSEQ multiplex PCR; TCRdb's copy has only in-frame clones and lacks some. The data hold about 14,000 clones, with 60% to 80% observed a single time. The time point denotes: after neoadjuvant nivolumab, at surgical resection. This sequence originates from a person aged 40 to 85 with oral cavity squamous cell carcinoma. The source material was PBMCs, sampled after nivolumab (anti-PD-1) treatment.

The DNA of the CDR3 is TGTGCCAGCAGCCCTGGGACAGTGGAAGGCTACACCTTC. It yields the protein CASSPGTVEGYTF. The chain recombines TRBV7-9 with TRBJ1-2; 7 positions agree with TRBD1. This CDR3 spans 13 amino acids. Germline CDR1 is SEHNR and CDR2 is FQNEAQ (reference sequence). The V and J ends lost 5 bases and 8 bases, in that order; junction bases with no gene match: 8.